This T cell receptor (beta chain) comes out of a study of blood T cell repertoires in COVID-19. Overall study context: The United States, Italy and Spain were the sources of the acute and convalescent COVID-19 samples. T cells, B-cell-depleted T cells, or PBMCs provided the cDNA or gDNA that served as material.

The V end lost 11 bases, the J end lost 3 bases, and 10 bases lay between the germline ends. CDR3 length: 11 amino acids. The germline V gene encodes CDR1 MDHEN and CDR2 SYDVKM. Per the original methods: Amplification with reference gene primers provided the estimates of nucleated cell counts. The table came from immunoSEQ multiplex PCR; TCRdb's copy has only in-frame clones and leaves some out. The V and J calls and clone size were taken over from that table, and D and trimming were inferred from the DNA. The table shows some 220,000 clones, with approximately 80% occurring only once. This clone appeared once.

The V and J genes are TRBV28 and TRBJ1-1; D is perhaps TRBD1 (5 bases). This TCR was sampled from a human donor in a cohort sampled during active COVID-19. Sequenced input: peripheral blood. CDR3 nucleotide sequence: TGTGCCGGGGGGTCGGACACTGAAGCTTTCTTT. As protein: CAGGSDTEAFF.